The TCR beta chain described here comes from a study of OX40 agonist ivuxolimab in advanced cancers. Study-level background: Patients assigned to dose escalation were diagnosed with hepatocellular carcinoma, melanoma, renal cell or head and neck cancer. Study results and caveats: CD4+ and CD8+ blood T cells expanded clonally by week 6 at 0.1 to 3.0 mg/kg. Certain nonresponders likewise exhibited a low normalized T-cell clonal expansion.

The CDR3 has 15 residues. The germline V gene encodes CDR1 LGHNA and CDR2 YNFKEQ. V was clipped by 0 bases and J by 5 bases; unmatched bases: 2. As concerns this clone: The antigen remains undetermined.

TCRdb's copy holds only in-frame clones and misses some; the assay was immunoSEQ multiplex PCR. This sample yields about 82,000 clones, of which less than 85% are seen a single time; 0.85% belongs to the top ten. This TCR was recovered from an adult with an advanced solid tumor such as melanoma, head and neck, liver or kidney cancer. The rearrangement uses TRBV4-2 and TRBJ1-1; 11 bases line up with TRBD1. Source: CD4+ or CD8+ T cells sorted from blood, taken in a trial of the OX40 agonist ivuxolimab. In nucleotides, the CDR3 is TGTGCCAGCAGCCAAGAGGGACAGGGGGGAACTGAAGCTTTCTTT. It yields the protein CASSQEGQGGTEAFF.